This T cell receptor beta chain was captured in a study of cytomegalovirus exposure and HLA in healthy donors. General observations from the study: Presence/absence analyses assumed roughly uniform sequencing depth across donors.

As for the donors, each was a healthy bone marrow donor. This CDR3 has 14 amino acids. V trimming: 5 bases; J trimming: 6 bases; junction bases outside the gene matches: 7. The V gene's germline CDR1 is MNHEY and CDR2 SVGAGI. Of note for this clone: What it binds is unknown.

With 60 Vbeta and 13 Jbeta primers, the PCR was carried out. Study processing details: A later analysis tallied 80 million to 100 million unique TCR beta chains, 8.5 million to 11 million of them shared. The protocol was immunoSEQ multiplex PCR, while the TCRdb copy is restricted to in-frame clones and leaves out a portion. V and J calls and clone size are as listed in that table; D and trimming were resolved from the DNA. In the table there are 100,000 to 150,000 clones, 17% of which are singletons. Source material: PBMCs. The TCR originated in a female donor in good health and CMV-seropositive. V gene TRBV6-5 combines with J gene TRBJ1-5, with 7 positions matching TRBD1. DNA for the CDR3: TGTGCCAGCAGTGGCAGGGGGTCAGGTCAGCCCCAGCATTTT. This codes for CASSGRGSGQPQHF.